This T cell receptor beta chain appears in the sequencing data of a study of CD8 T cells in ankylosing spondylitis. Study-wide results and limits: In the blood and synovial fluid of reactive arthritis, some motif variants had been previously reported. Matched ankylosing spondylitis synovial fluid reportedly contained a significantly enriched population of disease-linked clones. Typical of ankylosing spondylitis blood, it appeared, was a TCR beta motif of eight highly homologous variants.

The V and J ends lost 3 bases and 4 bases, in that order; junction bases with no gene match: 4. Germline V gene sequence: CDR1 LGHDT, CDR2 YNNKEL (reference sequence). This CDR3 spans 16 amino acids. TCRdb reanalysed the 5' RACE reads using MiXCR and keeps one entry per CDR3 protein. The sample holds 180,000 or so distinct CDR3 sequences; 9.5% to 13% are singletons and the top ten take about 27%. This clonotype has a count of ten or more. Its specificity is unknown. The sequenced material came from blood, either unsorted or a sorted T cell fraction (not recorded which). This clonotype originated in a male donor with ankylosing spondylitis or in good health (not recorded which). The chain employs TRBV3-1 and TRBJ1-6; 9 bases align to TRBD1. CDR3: CASSQYGQGYNSPLHF. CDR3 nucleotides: TGTGCCAGCAGCCAGTACGGACAGGGGTATAATTCACCCCTCCACTTT.